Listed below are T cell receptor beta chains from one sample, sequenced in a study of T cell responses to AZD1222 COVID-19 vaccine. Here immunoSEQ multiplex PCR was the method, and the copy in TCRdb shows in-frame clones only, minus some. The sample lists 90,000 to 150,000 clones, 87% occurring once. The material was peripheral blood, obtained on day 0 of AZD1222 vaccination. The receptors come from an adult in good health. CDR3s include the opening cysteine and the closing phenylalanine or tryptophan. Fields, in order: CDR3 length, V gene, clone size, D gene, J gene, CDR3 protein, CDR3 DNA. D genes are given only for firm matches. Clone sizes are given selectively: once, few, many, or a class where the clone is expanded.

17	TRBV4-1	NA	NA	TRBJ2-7	CASSHPRGDIFSYEQYF	TGCGCCAGCAGCCACCCCAGGGGGGATATCTTCTCCTACGAGCAGTACTTC
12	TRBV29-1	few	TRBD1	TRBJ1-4	CSAGGTGEKLFF	TGCAGCGCTGGAGGGACAGGAGAAAAACTGTTTTTT
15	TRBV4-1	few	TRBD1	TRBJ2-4	CASSPTGGNKNIQYF	TGCGCCAGCAGCCCGACAGGGGGCAATAAAAACATTCAGTACTTC
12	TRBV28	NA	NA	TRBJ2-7	CASSLETHEQYF	TGTGCCAGCAGTTTAGAAACCCACGAGCAGTACTTC
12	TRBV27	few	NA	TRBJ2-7	CASRDNSYEQYF	TGTGCCAGCCGAGACAACTCCTACGAGCAGTACTTC
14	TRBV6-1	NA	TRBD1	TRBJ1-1	CASSEKDRVTEAFF	TGTGCCAGCAGTGAAAAGGACAGGGTGACTGAAGCTTTCTTT
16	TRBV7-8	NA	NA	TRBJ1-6	CASSLVGSSYNSPLHF	TGTGCCAGCAGCCTCGTGGGTAGCTCCTATAATTCACCCCTCCACTTT
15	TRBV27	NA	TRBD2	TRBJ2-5	CASSFWREGHETQYF	TGTGCCAGCAGTTTTTGGCGGGAGGGCCATGAGACCCAGTACTTC
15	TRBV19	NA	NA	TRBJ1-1	CASSMGGGVNTEAFF	TGTGCCAGTAGTATGGGAGGGGGGGTGAACACTGAAGCTTTCTTT
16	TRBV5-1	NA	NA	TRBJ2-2	CASSLRSGFYTGELFF	TGCGCCAGCAGCTTGAGGAGCGGATTTTACACCGGGGAGCTGTTTTTT
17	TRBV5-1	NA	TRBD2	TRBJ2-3	CASSGTSGRAGSDTQYF	TGCGCCAGCAGCGGGACTAGCGGGAGGGCCGGGTCAGATACGCAGTATTTT
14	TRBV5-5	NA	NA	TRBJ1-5	CASSLPGSNQPQHF	TGTGCCAGCAGCCTCCCGGGATCCAATCAGCCCCAGCATTTT
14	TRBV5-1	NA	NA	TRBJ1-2	CASSPTGNNDGYTF	TGCGCCAGCAGCCCAACAGGGAATAATGATGGCTACACCTTC
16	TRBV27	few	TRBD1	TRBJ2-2	CASSLLQGAGTGELFF	TGTGCCAGCAGTTTATTACAGGGGGCGGGTACCGGGGAGCTGTTTTTT
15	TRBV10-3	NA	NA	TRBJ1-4	CAISEGIATNEKLFF	TGTGCCATCAGTGAAGGAATTGCAACTAATGAAAAACTGTTTTTT
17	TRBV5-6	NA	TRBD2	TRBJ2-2	CASSLVGGLAYTGELFF	TGTGCCAGCAGCTTGGTGGGGGGACTAGCTTACACCGGGGAGCTGTTTTTT
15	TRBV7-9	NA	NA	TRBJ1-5	CASSSGEVGNQPQHF	TGTGCCAGCAGCTCGGGGGAGGTGGGGAATCAGCCCCAGCATTTT
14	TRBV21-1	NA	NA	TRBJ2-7	CASSNLTSGYEQYF	TGTGCCAGCAGCAACCTGACTAGCGGCTACGAGCAGTACTTC
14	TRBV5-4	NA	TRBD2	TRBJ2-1	CASSLTSGYNEQFF	TGTGCCAGCAGCTTAACTAGCGGCTACAATGAGCAGTTCTTC
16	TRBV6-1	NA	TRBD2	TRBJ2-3	CASSEGTSRVRDTQYF	TGTGCCAGCAGTGAGGGGACTAGCCGGGTGAGAGATACGCAGTATTTT
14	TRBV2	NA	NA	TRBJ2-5	CASSTTGTIETQYF	TGTGCCAGCAGCACAACTGGGACAATCGAGACCCAGTACTTC
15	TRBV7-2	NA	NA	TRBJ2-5	CASSVRQLHQETQYF	TGTGCCAGCAGCGTAAGACAGCTGCACCAAGAGACCCAGTACTTC
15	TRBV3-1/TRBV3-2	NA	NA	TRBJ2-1	CASSQLNRDNNEQFF	TGTGCCAGCAGCCAATTAAACCGGGACAACAATGAGCAGTTCTTC
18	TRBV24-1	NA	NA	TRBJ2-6	CATSDPTGSGSGANVLTF	TGTGCCACCAGTGATCCTACAGGGTCTGGCTCTGGGGCCAACGTCCTGACTTTC
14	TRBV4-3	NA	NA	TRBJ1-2	CASSPGTASHGYTF	TGCGCCAGCAGCCCAGGGACGGCGTCGCATGGCTACACCTTC
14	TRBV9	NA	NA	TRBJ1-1	CASSVVGGRGEAFF	TGTGCCAGCAGCGTAGTAGGAGGGAGGGGTGAAGCTTTCTTT
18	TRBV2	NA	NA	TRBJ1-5	CASSGGLQAVYSNQPQHF	TGTGCCAGCAGTGGGGGCTTGCAGGCGGTATATAGCAATCAGCCCCAGCATTTT
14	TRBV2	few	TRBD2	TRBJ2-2	CASSAGGKSGELFF	TGTGCCAGCAGCGCGGGAGGGAAGAGCGGGGAGCTGTTTTTT
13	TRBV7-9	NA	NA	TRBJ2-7	CASSRSDTYEQYF	TGTGCCAGCAGCCGATCGGACACGTACGAGCAGTACTTC
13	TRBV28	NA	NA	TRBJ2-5	CASSSERLETQYF	TGTGCCAGCAGTTCCGAGAGGTTAGAGACCCAGTACTTC
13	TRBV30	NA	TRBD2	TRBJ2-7	CAWSRREEGEQYF	TGTGCCTGGAGTCGGCGGGAGGAGGGGGAGCAGTACTTC
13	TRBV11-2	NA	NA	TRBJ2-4	CASAGATKNIQYF	TGTGCCAGCGCGGGGGCGACCAAAAACATTCAGTACTTC
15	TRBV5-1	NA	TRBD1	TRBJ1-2	CASSLDRGEYYGYTF	TGCGCCAGCAGCTTGGACAGGGGGGAGTACTATGGCTACACCTTC
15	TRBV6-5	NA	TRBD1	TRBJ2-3	CASSPDRAGTDTQYF	TGTGCCAGCAGCCCAGACAGGGCGGGCACAGATACGCAGTATTTT
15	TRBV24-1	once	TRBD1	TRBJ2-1	CATSGDRATYNEQFF	TGTGCCACCAGTGGGGACAGAGCGACTTACAATGAGCAGTTCTTC
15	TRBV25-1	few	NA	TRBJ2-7	CASSALGALASEQYF	TGTGCCAGCAGTGCCCTCGGCGCCCTAGCCAGCGAGCAGTACTTC
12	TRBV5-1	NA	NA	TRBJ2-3	CASSYRVDTQYF	TGCGCCAGCAGCTACCGAGTTGATACGCAGTATTTT
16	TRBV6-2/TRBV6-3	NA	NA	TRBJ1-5	CASSYSGMLVIQPQHF	TGTGCCAGCAGTTACTCGGGCATGTTGGTTATTCAGCCCCAGCATTTT
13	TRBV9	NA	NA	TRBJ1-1	CASSVKGNTEAFF	TGTGCCAGCAGCGTAAAGGGAAACACTGAAGCTTTCTTT
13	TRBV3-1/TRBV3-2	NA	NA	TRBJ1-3	CASSHGGGNTIYF	TGTGCCAGCAGCCACGGGGGCGGAAACACCATATATTTT
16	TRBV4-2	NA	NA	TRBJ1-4	CASSPREGARNEKLFF	TGTGCCAGCAGCCCAAGGGAGGGAGCACGAAATGAAAAACTGTTTTTT
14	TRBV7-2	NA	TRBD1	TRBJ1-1	CASSPRTGGTEAFF	TGTGCCAGCAGCCCGAGAACAGGGGGCACTGAAGCTTTCTTT
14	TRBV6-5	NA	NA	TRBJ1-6	CASRATAYNSPLHF	TGTGCCAGCAGGGCGACAGCCTATAATTCACCCCTCCACTTT
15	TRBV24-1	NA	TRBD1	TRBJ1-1	CATSDRTGGTTEAFF	TGTGCCACCAGTGACCGGACAGGGGGGACCACTGAAGCTTTCTTT
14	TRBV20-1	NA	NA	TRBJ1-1	CSASTTPGNTEAFF	TGCAGTGCTAGTACTACACCGGGGAACACTGAAGCTTTCTTT
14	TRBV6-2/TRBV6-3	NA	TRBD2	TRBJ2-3	CASSYGGGVDTQYF	TGTGCCAGCAGTTACGGGGGAGGGGTAGATACGCAGTATTTT
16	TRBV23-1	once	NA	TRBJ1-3	CASIFGGAGSGNTIYF	TGCGCCAGCATATTCGGGGGCGCGGGGTCGGGAAACACCATATATTTT
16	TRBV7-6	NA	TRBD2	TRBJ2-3	CASSLEAGDPTDTQYF	TGTGCCAGCAGCTTAGAAGCGGGAGACCCTACAGATACGCAGTATTTT
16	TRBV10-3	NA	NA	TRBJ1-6	CAISTQGRGGNSPLHF	TGTGCCATCTCTACCCAGGGGCGAGGTGGTAATTCACCCCTCCACTTT
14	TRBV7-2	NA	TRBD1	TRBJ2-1	CASRAGTGFTEQFF	TGTGCCAGCAGGGCCGGGACAGGGTTCACTGAGCAGTTCTTC
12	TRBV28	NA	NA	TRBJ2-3	CAQGASTDTQYF	TGTGCCCAAGGGGCTAGCACAGATACGCAGTATTTT
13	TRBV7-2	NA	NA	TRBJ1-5	CASSRQNNQPQHF	TGTGCCAGCAGTAGACAGAACAATCAGCCCCAGCATTTT
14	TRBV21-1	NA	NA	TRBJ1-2	CASSKVGGNYGYTF	TGTGCCAGCAGCAAAGTCGGGGGCAACTATGGCTACACCTTC
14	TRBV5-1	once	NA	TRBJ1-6	CASSLVGANSPLHF	TGCGCCAGCAGCTTGGTGGGGGCCAATTCACCCCTCCACTTT
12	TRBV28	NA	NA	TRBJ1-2	CAEGGSRYGYTF	TGTGCCGAAGGAGGTTCGCGCTATGGCTACACCTTC
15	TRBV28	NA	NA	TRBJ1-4	CASSFVGATNEKLFF	TGTGCCAGCAGTTTTGTCGGGGCAACTAATGAAAAACTGTTTTTT
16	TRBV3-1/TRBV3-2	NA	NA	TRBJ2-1	CASRSRDTRSYNEQFF	TGTGCCAGCAGGTCACGGGACACTCGATCTTACAATGAGCAGTTCTTC
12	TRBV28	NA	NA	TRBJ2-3	CASSLREVAQYF	TGTGCCAGCAGTTTACGGGAAGTGGCGCAGTATTTT